This T cell receptor (beta chain) was found in a study of T cell responses to AZD1222 COVID-19 vaccine. Using immunoSEQ multiplex PCR, the repertoire was profiled, and TCRdb retains in-frame clones only, with some absent. The sample carries about 120,000 clones, roughly 90% recorded once. This clone appeared a single time. This CDR3 comprises 16 residues. Per germline, CDR1 MGHRA and CDR2 YSYEKL. Deletions cut 0 bases from V and 4 bases from J, with 15 bases between. The receptor comes from an adult in good health. V and J are TRBV4-1 and TRBJ2-5, with D perhaps matching TRBD1 (5 bases). This material consisted of peripheral blood, taken on day 0 of AZD1222 vaccination. Written as DNA, the CDR3 is TGCGCCAGCAGCCAAGAGGAGCTAGGACATCGAGAGACCCAGTACTTC. Translated, it gives CASSQEELGHRETQYF.